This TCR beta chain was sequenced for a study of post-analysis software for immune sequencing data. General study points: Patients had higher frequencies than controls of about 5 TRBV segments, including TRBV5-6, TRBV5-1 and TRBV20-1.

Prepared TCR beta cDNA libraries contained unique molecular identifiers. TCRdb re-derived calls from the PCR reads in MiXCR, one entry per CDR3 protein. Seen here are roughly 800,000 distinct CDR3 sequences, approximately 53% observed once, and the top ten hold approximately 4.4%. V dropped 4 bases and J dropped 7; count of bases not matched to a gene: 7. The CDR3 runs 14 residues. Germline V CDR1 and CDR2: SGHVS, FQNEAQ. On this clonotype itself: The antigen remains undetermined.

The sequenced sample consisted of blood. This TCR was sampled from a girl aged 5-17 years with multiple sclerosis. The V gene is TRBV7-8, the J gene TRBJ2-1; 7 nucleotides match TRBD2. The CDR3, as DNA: TGTGCCAGCAGCTCCCAGACTAGCTTAAATGAGCAGTTCTTC. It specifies CASSSQTSLNEQFF.